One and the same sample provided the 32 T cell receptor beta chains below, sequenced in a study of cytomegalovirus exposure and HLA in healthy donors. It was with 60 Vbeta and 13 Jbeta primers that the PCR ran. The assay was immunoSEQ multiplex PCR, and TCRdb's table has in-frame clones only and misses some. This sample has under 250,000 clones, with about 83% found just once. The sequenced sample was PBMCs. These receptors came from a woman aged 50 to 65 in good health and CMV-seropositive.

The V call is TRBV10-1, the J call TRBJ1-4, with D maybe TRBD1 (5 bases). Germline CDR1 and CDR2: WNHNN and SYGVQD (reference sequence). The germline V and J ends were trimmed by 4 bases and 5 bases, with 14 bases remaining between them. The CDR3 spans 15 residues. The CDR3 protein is CASSAGGTGNEKLFF. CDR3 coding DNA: TGCGCCAGCAGTGCTGGAGGGACGGGAAATGAAAAACTGTTTTTT.

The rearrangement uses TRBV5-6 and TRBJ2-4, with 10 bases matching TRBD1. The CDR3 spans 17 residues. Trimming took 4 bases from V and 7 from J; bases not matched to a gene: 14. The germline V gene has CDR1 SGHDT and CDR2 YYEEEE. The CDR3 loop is CASSPEGTGVLKNIQYF. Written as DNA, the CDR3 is TGTGCCAGCAGCCCTGAGGGGACAGGGGTTCTTAAGAACATTCAGTACTTC. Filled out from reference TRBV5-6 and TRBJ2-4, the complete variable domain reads DAGVTQSPTHLIKTRGQQVTLRCSPKSGHDTVSWYQQALGQGPQFIFQYYEEEERQRGNFPDRFSGHQFPNYSSELNVNALLLGDSALYLCASSPEGTGVLKNIQYFGAGTRLSVL.

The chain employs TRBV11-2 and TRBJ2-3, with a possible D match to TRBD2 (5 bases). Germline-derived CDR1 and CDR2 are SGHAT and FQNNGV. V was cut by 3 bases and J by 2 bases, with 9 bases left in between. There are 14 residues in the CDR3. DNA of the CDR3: TGTGCCAGCAGCTTGCGACTACACACAGATACGCAGTATTTT. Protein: CASSLRLHTDTQYF.

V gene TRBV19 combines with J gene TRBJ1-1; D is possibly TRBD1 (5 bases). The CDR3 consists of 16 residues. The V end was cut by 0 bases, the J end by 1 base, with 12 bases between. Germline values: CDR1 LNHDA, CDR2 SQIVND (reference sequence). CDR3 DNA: TGTGCCAGTAGTATAGAAGGGGCCGTTTGGAACACTGAAGCTTTCTTT. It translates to CASSIEGAVWNTEAFF. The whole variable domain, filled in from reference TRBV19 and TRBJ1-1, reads DGGITQSPKYLFRKEGQNVTLSCEQNLNHDAMYWYRQDPGQGLRLIYYSQIVNDFQKGDIAEGYSVSREKKESFPLTVTSAQKNPTAFYLCASSIEGAVWNTEAFFGQGTRLTVV.

CDR3 sequence: CASSPLSVGQYF. The DNA for the CDR3 is TGTGCCAGCAGCCCCCTCTCTGTCGGGCAGTACTTC. The V gene is TRBV7-9, the J gene TRBJ2-7; D not certain. CDR1 is SEHNR and CDR2 is FQNEAQ in the germline V gene (reference sequence). Trimming shortened V by 5 bases and J by 9 bases, and 14 bases separated the two germline ends. CDR3 length: 12 residues.

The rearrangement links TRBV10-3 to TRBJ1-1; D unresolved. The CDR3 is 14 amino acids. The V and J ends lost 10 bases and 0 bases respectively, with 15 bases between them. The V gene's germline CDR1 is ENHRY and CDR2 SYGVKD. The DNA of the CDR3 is TGTGCCACCTCAATCGGAGGGCTGAACACTGAAGCTTTCTTT. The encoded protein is CATSIGGLNTEAFF.

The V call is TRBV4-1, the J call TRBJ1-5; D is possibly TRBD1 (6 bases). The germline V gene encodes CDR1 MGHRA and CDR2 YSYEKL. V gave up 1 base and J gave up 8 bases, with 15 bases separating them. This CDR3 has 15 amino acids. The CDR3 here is CASSQGAGRGKPQHF. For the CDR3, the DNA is TGCGCCAGCAGCCAAGGGGCGGGGAGGGGGAAGCCCCAGCATTTT.

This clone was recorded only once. The CDR3 spells CASSLTGRQTTYEQYF. CDR3 DNA: TGTGCCAGCAGTTTGACGGGAAGGCAAACCACCTACGAGCAGTACTTC. The V call is TRBV28, the J call TRBJ2-7; a weak D match, TRBD2 (5 bases). CDR3 length: 16 amino acids. Germline-derived CDR1 and CDR2 are MDHEN and SYDVKM. V lost 3 bases to trimming and J lost 2 bases, with 17 bases between them.

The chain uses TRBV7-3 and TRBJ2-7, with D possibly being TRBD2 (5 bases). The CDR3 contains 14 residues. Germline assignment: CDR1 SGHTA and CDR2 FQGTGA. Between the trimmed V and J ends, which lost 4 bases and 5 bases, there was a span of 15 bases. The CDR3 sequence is CASSSPGLGDEQYF. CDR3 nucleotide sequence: TGTGCCAGCAGCTCCCCGGGGTTAGGCGACGAGCAGTACTTC.

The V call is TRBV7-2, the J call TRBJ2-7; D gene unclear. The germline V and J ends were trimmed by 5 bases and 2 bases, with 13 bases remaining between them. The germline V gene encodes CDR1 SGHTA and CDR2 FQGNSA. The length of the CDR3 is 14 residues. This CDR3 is CASSPSVVTYEQYF. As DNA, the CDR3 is TGTGCCAGCAGCCCCAGTGTGGTGACCTACGAGCAGTACTTC.

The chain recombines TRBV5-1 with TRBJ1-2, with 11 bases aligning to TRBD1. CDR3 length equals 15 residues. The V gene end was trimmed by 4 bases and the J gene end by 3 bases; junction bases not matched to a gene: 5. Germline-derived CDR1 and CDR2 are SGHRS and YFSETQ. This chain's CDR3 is CASSAGQGAYYGYTF. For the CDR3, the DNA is TGCGCCAGCAGCGCAGGACAGGGGGCGTACTATGGCTACACCTTC.

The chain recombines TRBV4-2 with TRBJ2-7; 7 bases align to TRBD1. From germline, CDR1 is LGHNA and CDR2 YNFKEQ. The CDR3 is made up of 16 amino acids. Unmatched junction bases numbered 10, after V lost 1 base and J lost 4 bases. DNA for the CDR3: TGTGCCAGCAGCCAAGGCCAGGGGGACCCCCTTTACGAGCAGTACTTC. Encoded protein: CASSQGQGDPLYEQYF.

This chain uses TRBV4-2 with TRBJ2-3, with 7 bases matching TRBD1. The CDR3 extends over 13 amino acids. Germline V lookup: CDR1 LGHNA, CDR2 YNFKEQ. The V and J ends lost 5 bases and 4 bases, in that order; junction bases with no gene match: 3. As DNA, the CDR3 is TGTGCCAGCAGCGAAGGGGGCGCAGATACGCAGTATTTT. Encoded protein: CASSEGGADTQYF.

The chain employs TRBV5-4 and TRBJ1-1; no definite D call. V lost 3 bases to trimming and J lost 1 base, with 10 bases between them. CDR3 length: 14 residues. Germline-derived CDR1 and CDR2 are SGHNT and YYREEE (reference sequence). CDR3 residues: CASSSSYGNTEAFF. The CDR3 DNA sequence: TGTGCCAGCAGCTCATCCTATGGGAACACTGAAGCTTTCTTT.

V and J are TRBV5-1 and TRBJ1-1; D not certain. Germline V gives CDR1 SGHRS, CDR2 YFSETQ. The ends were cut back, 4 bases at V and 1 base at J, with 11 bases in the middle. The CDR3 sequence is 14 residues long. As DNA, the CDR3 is TGCGCCAGCAGCCCCACACGGGGGAACACTGAAGCTTTCTTT. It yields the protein CASSPTRGNTEAFF.

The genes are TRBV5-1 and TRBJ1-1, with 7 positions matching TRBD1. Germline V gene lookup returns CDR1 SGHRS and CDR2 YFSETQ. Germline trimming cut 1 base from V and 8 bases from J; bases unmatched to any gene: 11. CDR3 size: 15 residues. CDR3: CASSLYPSYRGEAFF. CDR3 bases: TGCGCCAGCAGCTTGTATCCGTCCTACAGGGGCGAAGCTTTCTTT. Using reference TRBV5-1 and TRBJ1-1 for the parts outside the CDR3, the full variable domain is KAGVTQTPRYLIKTRGQQVTLSCSPISGHRSVSWYQQTPGQGLQFLFEYFSETQRNKGNFPGRFSGRQFSNSRSEMNVSTLELGDSALYLCASSLYPSYRGEAFFGQGTRLTVV.

CDR3 DNA: TGCGCCAGCAGCGGGCAGGGCATATGGGGCTACACCTTC. Protein sequence: CASSGQGIWGYTF. The V gene is TRBV5-1, the J gene TRBJ1-2, with a possible D match to TRBD1 (5 bases). The ends were cut back, 4 bases at V and 8 bases at J, with 15 bases in the middle. Germline V gene data show CDR1 as SGHRS and CDR2 as YFSETQ. The CDR3 runs 13 residues. The entire variable domain, with the rest obtained from reference TRBV5-1 and TRBJ1-2, is as follows: KAGVTQTPRYLIKTRGQQVTLSCSPISGHRSVSWYQQTPGQGLQFLFEYFSETQRNKGNFPGRFSGRQFSNSRSEMNVSTLELGDSALYLCASSGQGIWGYTFGSGTRLTVV.

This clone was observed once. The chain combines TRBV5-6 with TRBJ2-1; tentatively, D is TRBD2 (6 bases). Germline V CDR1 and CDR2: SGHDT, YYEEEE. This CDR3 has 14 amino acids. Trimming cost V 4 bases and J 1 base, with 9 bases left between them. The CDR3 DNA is TGTGCCAGCAGCAATGGGGGGTCCTACAATGAGCAGTTCTTC. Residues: CASSNGGSYNEQFF.

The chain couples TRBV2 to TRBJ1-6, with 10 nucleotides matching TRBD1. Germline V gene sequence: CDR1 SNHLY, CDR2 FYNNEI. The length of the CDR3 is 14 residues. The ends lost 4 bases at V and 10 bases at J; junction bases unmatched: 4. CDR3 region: CASSGDRGISPLHF. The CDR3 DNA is TGTGCCAGCAGTGGGGACAGGGGAATCTCACCCCTCCACTTT.

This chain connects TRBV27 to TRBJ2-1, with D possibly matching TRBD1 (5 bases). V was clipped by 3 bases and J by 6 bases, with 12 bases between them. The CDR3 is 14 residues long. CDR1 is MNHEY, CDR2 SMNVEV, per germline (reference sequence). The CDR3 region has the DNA TGTGCCAGCAGTTTTAGGGGTACGACCAATGAGCAGTTCTTC. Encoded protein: CASSFRGTTNEQFF.

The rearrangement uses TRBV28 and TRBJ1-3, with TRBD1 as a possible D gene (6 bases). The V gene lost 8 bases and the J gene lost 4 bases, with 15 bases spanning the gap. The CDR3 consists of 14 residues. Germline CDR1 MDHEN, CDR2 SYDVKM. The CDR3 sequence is CASLNQGWGNTIYF. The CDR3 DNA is TGTGCCAGCCTTAATCAGGGGTGGGGAAACACCATATATTTT.

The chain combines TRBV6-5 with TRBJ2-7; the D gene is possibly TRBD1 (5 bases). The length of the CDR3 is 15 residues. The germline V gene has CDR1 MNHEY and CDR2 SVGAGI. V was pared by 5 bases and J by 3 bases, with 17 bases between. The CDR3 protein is CASSVGSGNIYEQYF. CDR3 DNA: TGTGCCAGCAGTGTTGGGTCAGGGAACATCTACGAGCAGTACTTC.

The CDR3 reads CASSEYQGTGELFF. For the CDR3, the DNA is TGTGCCAGCAGTGAATATCAGGGGACCGGGGAGCTGTTTTTT. This sequence joins TRBV6-1 and TRBJ2-2; D possibly corresponds to TRBD1 (6 bases). This CDR3 contains 14 residues. CDR1 is MNHNS, CDR2 SASEGT, per germline. The V end was cut by 2 bases, the J end by 5 bases, with 9 bases between.

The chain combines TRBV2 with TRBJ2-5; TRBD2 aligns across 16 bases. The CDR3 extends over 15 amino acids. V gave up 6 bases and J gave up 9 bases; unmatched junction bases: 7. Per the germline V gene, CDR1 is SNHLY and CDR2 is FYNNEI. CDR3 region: CASRGLAGGLEAQYF. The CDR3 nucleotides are TGTGCCAGCAGGGGACTAGCGGGGGGGTTGGAGGCCCAGTACTTC.

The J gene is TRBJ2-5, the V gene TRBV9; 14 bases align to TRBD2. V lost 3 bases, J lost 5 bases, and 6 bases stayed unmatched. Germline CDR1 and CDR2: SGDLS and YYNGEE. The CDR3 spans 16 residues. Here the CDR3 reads CASSETSGGAWETQYF. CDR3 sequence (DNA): TGTGCCAGCAGCGAGACTAGCGGGGGGGCCTGGGAGACCCAGTACTTC.

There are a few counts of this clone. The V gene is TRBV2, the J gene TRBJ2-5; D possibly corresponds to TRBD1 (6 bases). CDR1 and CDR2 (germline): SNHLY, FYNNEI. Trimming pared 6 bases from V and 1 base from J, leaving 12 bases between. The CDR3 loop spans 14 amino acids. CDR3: CASSIQGTQETQYF. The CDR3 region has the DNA TGTGCCAGCAGCATACAGGGTACCCAAGAGACCCAGTACTTC.

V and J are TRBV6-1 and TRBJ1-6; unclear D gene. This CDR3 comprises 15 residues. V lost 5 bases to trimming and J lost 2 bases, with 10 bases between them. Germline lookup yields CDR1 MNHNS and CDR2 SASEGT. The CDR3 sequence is CASSIAEAYNSPLHF. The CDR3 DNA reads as TGTGCCAGCAGTATAGCGGAGGCCTATAATTCACCCCTCCACTTT.

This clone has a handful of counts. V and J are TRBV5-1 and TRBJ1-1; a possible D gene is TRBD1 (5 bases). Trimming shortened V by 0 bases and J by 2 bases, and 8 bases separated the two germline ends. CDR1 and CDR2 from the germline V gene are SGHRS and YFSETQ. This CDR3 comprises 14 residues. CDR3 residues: CASSLGGENTEAFF. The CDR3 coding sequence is TGCGCCAGCAGCTTGGGGGGCGAAAACACTGAAGCTTTCTTT.

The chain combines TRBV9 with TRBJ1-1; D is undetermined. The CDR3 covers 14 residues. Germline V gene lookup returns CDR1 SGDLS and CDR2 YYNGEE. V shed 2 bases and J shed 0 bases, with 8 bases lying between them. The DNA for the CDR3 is TGTGCCAGCAGCGTCACTGACATGAACACTGAAGCTTTCTTT. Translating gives CASSVTDMNTEAFF. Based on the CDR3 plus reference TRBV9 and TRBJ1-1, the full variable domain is DSGVTQTPKHLITATGQRVTLRCSPRSGDLSVYWYQQSLDQGLQFLIQYYNGEERAKGNILERFSAQQFPDLHSELNLSSLELGDSALYFCASSVTDMNTEAFFGQGTRLTVV.

The CDR3 sequence is CASSQSPADSNTEAFF. In DNA, the CDR3 is TGTGCCAGCAGCCAATCCCCCGCCGACAGTAACACTGAAGCTTTCTTT. This chain uses TRBV9 with TRBJ1-1; a weak D match, TRBD1 (5 bases). The CDR3 extends over 16 amino acids. Germline CDR1 and CDR2: SGDLS and YYNGEE. Trimming left V 4 bases short and J 2 bases short, with 18 bases between.

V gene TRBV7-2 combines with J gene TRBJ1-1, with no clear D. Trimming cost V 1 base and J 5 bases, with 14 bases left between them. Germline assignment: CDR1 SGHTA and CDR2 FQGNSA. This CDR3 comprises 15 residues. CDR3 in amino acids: CASSLVTVRGTEAFF. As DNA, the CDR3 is TGTGCCAGCAGCTTAGTAACGGTCCGGGGAACTGAAGCTTTCTTT.

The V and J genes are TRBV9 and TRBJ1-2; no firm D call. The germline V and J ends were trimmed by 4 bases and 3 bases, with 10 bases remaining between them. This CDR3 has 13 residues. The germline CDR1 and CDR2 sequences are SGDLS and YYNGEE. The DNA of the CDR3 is TGTGCCAGCAGCCCTAATTACGACTATGGCTACACCTTC. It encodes CASSPNYDYGYTF.